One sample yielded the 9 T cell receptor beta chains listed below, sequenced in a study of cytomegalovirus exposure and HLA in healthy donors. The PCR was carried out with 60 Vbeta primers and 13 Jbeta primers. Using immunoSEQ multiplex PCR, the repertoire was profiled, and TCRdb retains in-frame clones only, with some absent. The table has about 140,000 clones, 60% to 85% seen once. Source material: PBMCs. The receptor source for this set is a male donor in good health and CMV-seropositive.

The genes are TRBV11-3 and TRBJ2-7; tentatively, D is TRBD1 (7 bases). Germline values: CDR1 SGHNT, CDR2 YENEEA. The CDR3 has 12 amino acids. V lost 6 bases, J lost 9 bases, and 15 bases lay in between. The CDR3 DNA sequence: TGTGCCAGCAGTAAAGGACAGGAGGGGCAGTACTTC. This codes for CASSKGQEGQYF.

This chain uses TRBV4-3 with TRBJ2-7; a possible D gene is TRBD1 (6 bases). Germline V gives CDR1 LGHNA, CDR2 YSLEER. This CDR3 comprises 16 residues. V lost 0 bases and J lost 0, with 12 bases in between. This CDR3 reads CASSQDWPGVSYEQYF. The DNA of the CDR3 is TGCGCCAGCAGCCAAGATTGGCCAGGGGTCTCCTACGAGCAGTACTTC.

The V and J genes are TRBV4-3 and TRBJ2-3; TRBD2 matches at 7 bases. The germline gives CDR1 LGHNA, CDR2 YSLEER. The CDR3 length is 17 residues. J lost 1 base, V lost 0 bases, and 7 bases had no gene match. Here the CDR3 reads CASSQDRRESGTDTQYF. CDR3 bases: TGCGCCAGCAGCCAAGACCGGCGGGAGAGTGGCACAGATACGCAGTATTTT.

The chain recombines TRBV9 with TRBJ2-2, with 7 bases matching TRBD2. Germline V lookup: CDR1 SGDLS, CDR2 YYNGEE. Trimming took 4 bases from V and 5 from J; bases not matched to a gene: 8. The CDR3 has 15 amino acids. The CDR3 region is CASSFGGGETGELFF. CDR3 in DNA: TGTGCCAGCAGCTTCGGTGGGGGGGAAACCGGGGAGCTGTTTTTT.

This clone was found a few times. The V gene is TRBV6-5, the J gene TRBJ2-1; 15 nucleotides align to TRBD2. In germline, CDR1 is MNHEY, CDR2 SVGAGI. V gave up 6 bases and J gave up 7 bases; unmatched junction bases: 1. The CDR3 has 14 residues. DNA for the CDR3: TGTGCCAGCAGGGGGACTAGCGGGAGGAATGAGCAGTTCTTC. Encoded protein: CASRGTSGRNEQFF.

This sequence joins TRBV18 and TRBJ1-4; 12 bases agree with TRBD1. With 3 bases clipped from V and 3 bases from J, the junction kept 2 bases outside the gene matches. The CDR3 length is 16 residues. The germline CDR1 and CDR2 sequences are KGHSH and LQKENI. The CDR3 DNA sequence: TGTGCCAGCTCACCCTGGGACAGGGGGCCTAATGAAAAACTGTTTTTT. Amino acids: CASSPWDRGPNEKLFF.

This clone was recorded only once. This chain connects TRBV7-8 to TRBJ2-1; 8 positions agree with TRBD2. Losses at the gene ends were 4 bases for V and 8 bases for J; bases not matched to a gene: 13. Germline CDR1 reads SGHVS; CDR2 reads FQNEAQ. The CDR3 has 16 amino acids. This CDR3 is CASSSGAGAFSYEQFF. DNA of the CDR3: TGTGCCAGCAGCTCGGGAGCGGGAGCTTTCAGCTATGAGCAGTTCTTC.

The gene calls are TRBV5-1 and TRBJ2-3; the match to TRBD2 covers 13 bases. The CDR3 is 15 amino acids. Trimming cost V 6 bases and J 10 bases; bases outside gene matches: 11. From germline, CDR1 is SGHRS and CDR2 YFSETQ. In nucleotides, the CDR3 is TGCGCCAGCACCCAAAGTGGGACTAGCGGGATGGCGCAGTATTTT. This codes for CASTQSGTSGMAQYF.

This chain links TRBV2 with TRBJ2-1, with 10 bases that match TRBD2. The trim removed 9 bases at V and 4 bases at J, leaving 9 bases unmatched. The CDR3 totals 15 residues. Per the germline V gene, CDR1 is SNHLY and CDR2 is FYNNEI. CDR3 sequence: CARKAGGMVYNEQFF. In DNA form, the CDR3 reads TGTGCCAGAAAAGCGGGAGGGATGGTTTACAATGAGCAGTTCTTC.